Listed below are T cell receptor beta chains from one sample, sequenced in a study of OX40 agonist ivuxolimab in advanced cancers. Here immunoSEQ multiplex PCR was the method, and the copy in TCRdb shows in-frame clones only, minus some. The top ten hold less than 0.75% of the sample, which has approximately 89,000 clones, approximately 90% seen once. The sample consisted of CD4+ or CD8+ T cells sorted from blood, taken in a trial of the OX40 agonist ivuxolimab. The receptors originated from an adult with an advanced solid tumor such as melanoma, head and neck, liver or kidney cancer. The CDR3 runs from the conserved cysteine through the conserved F or W. A D gene is named only where the DNA matches it firmly. Rows may omit the clone size; those that give it use once, few, many or a size class.

DNA	CDR3	V	J	size	D
TGTGCCAGCTCACCCCCTAGCACAGATACGCAGTATTTT	CASSPPSTDTQYF	TRBV18	TRBJ2-3	few	-
TGTGTCAGAAGCTGGGGGTGGGTGGACACTGAAGCTTTCTTT	CVRSWGWVDTEAFF	TRBV7-5	TRBJ1-1	-	-
TGCAGCTCCCCCGGTACAGGGAACACCGGGGAGCTGTTTTTT	CSSPGTGNTGELFF	TRBV29-1	TRBJ2-2	-	-
TGTGCCAGCACCCGGGACCTTAATGAAAAACTGTTTTTT	CASTRDLNEKLFF	TRBV18	TRBJ1-4	-	-
TGTGCCAGCAGTCTCCCGGGGGGCCGAGAGACCCAGTACTTC	CASSLPGGRETQYF	TRBV28	TRBJ2-5	-	-
TGTGCCAGCTCACCACCCGGGACAGGGAGAAGCAATGAGCAGTTCTTC	CASSPPGTGRSNEQFF	TRBV18	TRBJ2-1	-	TRBD1
TGTGCCAGCAGCTTAGTTGATAGCGGGGGGGCTACAGATACGCAGTATTTT	CASSLVDSGGATDTQYF	TRBV7-8	TRBJ2-3	-	TRBD2
TGTGCCAGCAGCTTGGCTTTGGGGGCTCCCACTGGAAACACCATATATTTT	CASSLALGAPTGNTIYF	TRBV5-4	TRBJ1-3	-	-
TGTGCCAGCAGCAAAACTGGGGGGCCCCCACACAATGAGCAGTTCTTC	CASSKTGGPPHNEQFF	TRBV4-2	TRBJ2-1	-	-
TGTGCCAGCAGACAGTCCTCCTACGAGCAGTACTTC	CASRQSSYEQYF	TRBV6-5	TRBJ2-7	-	-
TGTGCCAGCAGTTACGGACAGGGCAATTCACCCCTCCACTTT	CASSYGQGNSPLHF	TRBV6-5	TRBJ1-6	-	TRBD1
TGTGCCTGGAGTGTAAGTGGAAATGAGCAGTTCTTC	CAWSVSGNEQFF	TRBV30	TRBJ2-1	-	-
TGCGCCAGCAGCCAAGTCATGGGAAACACCATATATTTT	CASSQVMGNTIYF	TRBV4-3	TRBJ1-3	-	-